This TCR beta chain comes out of a study of vaccination and CD4 T cells after COVID-19. The overall study: Overlapping spike peptides from SARS-CoV-2, HCoV-NL63, HCoV-OC43 and HCoV-229E served to stimulate the cells.

Sequence data for DNA of cultured CD4+ T cells were generated by the Oncomine TCR Beta short-read assay. From the PCR reads, TCRdb called clonotypes with MiXCR, one entry per CDR3 protein. This sample has around 15,000 distinct CDR3 sequences, with roughly 56% found just once. Germline loops: CDR1 SGHVS, CDR2 FNYEAQ. Deletions cut 3 bases from V and 7 bases from J, with 10 bases between. This CDR3 comprises 12 residues. A note on this clonotype: The antigen is unknown.

Sample treatment: approximately nine-day PBMC culture with coronavirus spike peptide pools or control peptides (ViraFEST assay). Under the ViraFEST approach, antigen-specific T cells were expanded with peptide pools and TCRs subsequently sequenced. The positive PCR dates, which preceded the US Alpha, Beta and Delta variants, fell between March and December 2020. Two million PBMCs per well were cultured with 7.5 to 10 IU/ml IL-2 and roughly 10 ug/ml peptide pools. The sample comprised CD4+ T cells from blood, cultured in vitro. This TCR came from a human donor who had recovered from COVID-19. The chain combines TRBV7-6 with TRBJ2-7, with D possibly TRBD2 on 5 matching bases. Written as DNA, the CDR3 is TGTGCCAGCAGCTTTCGGGGAGAGGAGCAGTACTTC. This translates into CASSFRGEEQYF.